The 24 T cell receptor beta chains reported below all come from one sample, sequenced in a study of tumor T cells in aggressive B-cell lymphoma. Profiling relied on immunoSEQ multiplex PCR, and the TCRdb table lists in-frame clones only, not all of them. Of about 7,900 clones in the sample, approximately 83% are singletons; the top ten hold about 4.8%. Sequencing used tumor tissue. These receptors were obtained from an adult with diffuse large B cell lymphoma.

The rearrangement links TRBV19 to TRBJ1-1, with D possibly being TRBD1 (5 bases). There are 16 residues in the CDR3. The germline gives CDR1 LNHDA, CDR2 SQIVND (reference sequence). V was shortened by 5 bases and J by 4 bases, with 20 bases between the two germline ends. The CDR3 coding sequence is TGTGCCAGTAGTTCAGGAACCCTGGGGGGAGGCACTGAAGCTTTCTTT. Its translation: CASSSGTLGGGTEAFF.

The chain links TRBV6-5 to TRBJ1-2; 9 bases line up with TRBD1. The germline gives CDR1 MNHEY, CDR2 SVGAGI. The CDR3 loop spans 15 amino acids. Trimming cost V 5 bases and J 4 bases; bases outside gene matches: 8. CDR3 in amino acids: CASSNHRQGVYGYTF. CDR3 sequence (DNA): TGTGCCAGCAGTAACCACCGACAGGGGGTCTATGGCTACACCTTC.

This clone was observed once. An end of the junction does not agree with germline; a read error may underlie this. The chain links TRBV7-9 to TRBJ2-5; D might be TRBD2 (5 bases). Per germline, CDR1 SEHNR and CDR2 FQNEAQ (reference sequence). This CDR3 has 10 residues. The CDR3 loop reads CASSLPDLDF. In nucleotides, the CDR3 is TGTGCCAGCAGCCTTCCGGACTTGGACTTC.

The chain carries TRBV6-5 and TRBJ2-7; 7 bases align to TRBD2. The CDR3 has 15 residues. The V and J ends lost 4 bases and 3 bases, in that order; junction bases with no gene match: 9. The germline gives CDR1 MNHEY, CDR2 SVGAGI. This CDR3 reads CASSSRWGGNYEQYF. CDR3 nucleotide sequence: TGTGCCAGCAGTTCCCGATGGGGGGGTAACTACGAGCAGTACTTC.

The chain uses TRBV30 and TRBJ2-5, with 12 bases matching TRBD2. CDR1 and CDR2 from the germline V gene are GTSNPN and SVGIG (reference sequence). Trimming at V came to 4 bases and at J to 2 bases, leaving 2 bases not matched to a gene. This CDR3 comprises 14 residues. The CDR3 spells CAWTSGRGQETQYF. As DNA, the CDR3 is TGTGCCTGGACTAGCGGGAGGGGGCAAGAGACCCAGTACTTC.

For the CDR3, the DNA is TGTGCCAGTAGTTTATCCTCTGGAAACACCATATATTTT. Protein product: CASSLSSGNTIYF. The chain combines TRBV19 with TRBJ1-3, with unresolved D. CDR1 is LNHDA, CDR2 SQIVND, per germline (reference sequence). Trimming took off 5 bases at V and 0 bases at J, with 5 bases between the two ends. The CDR3 consists of 13 residues.

CDR3: CASSIEGRGDYGYTF. CDR3 coding DNA: TGTGCCAGTAGTATAGAGGGCAGGGGCGACTATGGCTACACCTTC. This chain connects TRBV19 to TRBJ1-2; a weak D match, TRBD1 (6 bases). The CDR3 covers 15 residues. Germline values: CDR1 LNHDA, CDR2 SQIVND (reference sequence). V lost 0 bases, J lost 3 bases, and 11 bases lay in between.

In its sample, this clone was seen a few times. The chain recombines TRBV21-1 with TRBJ2-5; no check of the table's D call, TRBD1, against the DNA was made. TRBV21-1 is a recognized pseudogene. The length of the CDR3 is 15 residues. The CDR3: CASKTDRVEQETQYF. CDR3 sequence (DNA): TGTGCCAGCAAAACGGACAGGGTGGAACAAGAGACCCAATACTTC.

The chain uses TRBV9 and TRBJ2-1; TRBD2 matches 10 bases. V lost 4 bases to trimming and J lost 10 bases; unmatched junction nucleotides: 5. The length of the CDR3 is 13 residues. Per germline, CDR1 SGDLS and CDR2 YYNGEE. In DNA form, the CDR3 reads TGTGCCAGCAGCATACTAGCGGGGAAGGAGCAGTTCTTC. It translates to CASSILAGKEQFF.

V gene TRBV6-1 combines with J gene TRBJ1-2, with TRBD1 matching over 9 bases. The CDR3 runs to 14 residues. Germline assignment: CDR1 MNHNS and CDR2 SASEGT. The V and J ends lost 8 bases and 13 bases, in that order; junction bases with no gene match: 17. For the CDR3, the DNA is TGTGCCAGCTTCCCTCGGGGGACAGGGACGTCAGGCACCTTC. Translating gives CASFPRGTGTSGTF.

Comment on this clone: One end of the junction varies from germline; a read error may be responsible. The rearrangement links TRBV7-7 to TRBJ2-7; no clear D gene. Germline lookup yields CDR1 SSHAT and CDR2 FNYEAQ (reference sequence). This CDR3 comprises 13 residues. In DNA form, the CDR3 reads TGTGCTAGCAGCTTTTCCCTAGCCTACGAGCAGTACTTC. Its protein product is CASSFSLAYEQYF.

The chain links TRBV5-1 to TRBJ2-7, with 9 bases identical to TRBD2. The CDR3 is 16 residues long. The V gene's germline CDR1 is SGHRS and CDR2 YFSETQ. J was trimmed by 1 base and V by 4 bases; bases with no gene match: 9. The DNA for the CDR3 is TGCGCCAGCAGCCTCCCCCCTAGCGGGATATCCTACGAGCAGTACTTC. Its protein product is CASSLPPSGISYEQYF.

In nucleotides, the CDR3 is TGTGCCATCAGTGAGGGACAGGCGTCGTACGAGCAGTACTTC. Translation: CAISEGQASYEQYF. The chain is built from TRBV10-3 and TRBJ2-7; 7 bases are shared with TRBD1. CDR1 and CDR2 (germline): ENHRY, SYGVKD. The CDR3 is 14 residues long. Germline trimming cut 2 bases from V and 4 bases from J; bases unmatched to any gene: 5.

V is TRBV6-5 and J is TRBJ2-7, with TRBD2 as a possible D gene (6 bases). This CDR3 spans 14 amino acids. Germline CDR1 and CDR2: MNHEY and SVGAGI. V lost 5 bases, J lost 5 bases, and 16 bases lay in between. DNA for the CDR3: TGTGCCAGCAGTCCCATAGGGGCGGGAAACGAGCAGTACTTC. It codes for CASSPIGAGNEQYF.

On this clone itself: One end of the junction fails to match germline, which may point to a read error. This CDR3 is also generated by other DNA sequences in the sample. The chain employs TRBV19 and TRBJ2-7, with TRBD1 identical over 10 bases. The CDR3 length is 14 residues. Per the germline V gene, CDR1 is LNHDA and CDR2 is SQIVND (reference sequence). CDR3 sequence: CASSAGQGLNEQYF. The DNA for the CDR3 is TGTGCCAGTAGTGCGGGACAGGGGCTCAACGAGCAGTATTTC.

The gene calls are TRBV28 and TRBJ2-7; 12 nucleotides align to TRBD2. The V and J ends lost 3 bases and 2 bases, in that order; junction bases with no gene match: 20. Germline CDR1 MDHEN, CDR2 SYDVKM. The CDR3 consists of 21 residues. Here the CDR3 DNA reads TGTGCCAGCAGTTTTCCCGGGACTAGCGGGTCCGGGGGGGAGAAAGCCTACGAGCAGTACTTC. This translates into CASSFPGTSGSGGEKAYEQYF.

The chain combines TRBV10-2 with TRBJ2-5; TRBD1 agrees at 8 bases. With V trimmed by 3 bases and J by 4 bases, 7 bases remained unmatched. There are 15 residues in the CDR3. Per germline, CDR1 WSHSY and CDR2 SAAADI. The CDR3 loop reads CASSDYRGVGETQYF. As DNA, the CDR3 is TGCGCCAGCAGTGACTACAGGGGGGTCGGAGAGACCCAGTACTTC.

V and J are TRBV2 and TRBJ2-2; no reliable D call. CDR3 length: 17 residues. The V gene lost 2 bases and the J gene lost 1 base, with 14 bases spanning the gap. Germline lookup yields CDR1 SNHLY and CDR2 FYNNEI. CDR3 nucleotides: TGTGCCAGCAGTGAATTCCCGAACAGTGGGAACACCGGGGAGCTGTTTTTT. Translated, it gives CASSEFPNSGNTGELFF.

The count of this clone is one. In nucleotides, the CDR3 is TGTGCCAGCAGCTTGAGAGGGTCCCACGAGCAGTACTTC. As protein: CASSLRGSHEQYF. V is TRBV5-5 and J is TRBJ2-7; D is possibly TRBD2 (5 bases). Germline lookup yields CDR1 SGHKS and CDR2 YYEKEE (reference sequence). The CDR3 length is 13 residues. The V end was cut by 1 base, the J end by 5 bases, with 10 bases between.

This chain connects TRBV10-1 to TRBJ1-1; TRBD1 agrees at 7 bases. V lost 2 bases and J lost 7; bases outside the gene matches: 7. The CDR3 is 14 residues long. From germline, CDR1 is WNHNN and CDR2 SYGVQD (reference sequence). The CDR3 nucleotides are TGCGCCAGCAGTGAGACTTGGCAGGGGGATGAAGCTTTCTTT. Amino acids: CASSETWQGDEAFF.

The chain has TRBV30 and TRBJ1-4; TRBD1 agrees at 10 bases. V lost 0 bases and J lost 8; bases outside the gene matches: 6. CDR3 length: 15 residues. Per the germline V gene, CDR1 is GTSNPN and CDR2 is SVGIG (reference sequence). The CDR3 DNA is TGTGCCTGGAGTGTAACTCGGACAGGGGGGGAAAAACTGTTTTTT. Encoded protein: CAWSVTRTGGEKLFF. Complete variable domain (other parts from reference TRBV30 and TRBJ1-4): SQTIHQWPATLVQPVGSPLSLECTVEGTSNPNLYWYRQAAGRGLQLLFYSVGIGQISSEVPQNLSASRPQDRQFILSSKKLLLSDSGFYLCAWSVTRTGGEKLFFGSGTQLSVL.

The chain couples TRBV28 to TRBJ2-7; 7 bases agree with TRBD1. The CDR3 covers 15 residues. V shed 5 bases and J 5 bases; nucleotides not matched to a gene: 12. Germline values: CDR1 MDHEN, CDR2 SYDVKM. CDR3 sequence: CASSPTQGSPDEQYF. The CDR3 DNA follows: TGTGCCAGCAGTCCGACACAGGGGTCCCCCGACGAGCAGTACTTC.

The chain has TRBV7-6 and TRBJ1-1; TRBD1 matches at 8 bases. CDR3 length: 15 amino acids. Germline V gene data show CDR1 as SGHVS and CDR2 as FNYEAQ. V trimming: 6 bases; J trimming: 7 bases; junction bases outside the gene matches: 13. This CDR3 is CASSSTDRDLVEAFF. The CDR3 nucleotides read TGTGCCAGCAGTTCCACGGACAGGGACCTCGTTGAAGCTTTCTTT.

V gene TRBV7-9 combines with J gene TRBJ2-5; D may be TRBD1 (6 bases). Germline assignment: CDR1 SEHNR and CDR2 FQNEAQ (reference sequence). Trimming left V 4 bases short and J 2 bases short, with 8 bases between. This CDR3 is 13 amino acids long. CDR3 region: CASSWTVQETQYF. Here the CDR3 DNA reads TGTGCCAGCAGCTGGACAGTTCAAGAGACCCAGTACTTC.